The T cell receptor beta chain described here comes from a study of response to subunit inactivated influenza vaccine. Study-level results: Authors suggested each seasonal flu vaccination may recruit only limited numbers of new T cells.

From germline, CDR1 is MNHEY and CDR2 SVGAGI. The V gene lost 4 bases and the J gene lost 1 base, with 13 bases spanning the gap. The CDR3 consists of 15 residues. Each CDR3 protein is one row after TCRdb ran MiXCR on the RT-PCR reads. The sample lists about half a million distinct CDR3 sequences, 7.6% occurring once. As to this clonotype: Antigen: not known.

The V gene is TRBV6-5, the J gene TRBJ1-2; D unclear. The TCR was taken from a man in his fifties or sixties who received an inactivated influenza vaccine. Material: PBMCs from blood, obtained 23 to 25 months after vaccination. The CDR3 spells CASSSRGDVNYGYTF. Written as DNA, the CDR3 is TGTGCCAGCAGTTCCCGGGGAGACGTTAACTATGGCTACACCTTC.